One sample yielded the 9 T cell receptor beta chains listed below, sequenced in a study of T cell responses to AZD1222 COVID-19 vaccine. The data were produced by immunoSEQ multiplex PCR, yet TCRdb's version contains in-frame clones alone and is incomplete. The repertoire includes approximately 220,000 clones, 85% to 95% of them detected once, and 1% sits in the top ten. Here the sequenced sample was peripheral blood, taken on day 0 of MenACWY control vaccination. These receptor sequences come from an adult in good health.

The chain combines TRBV19 with TRBJ2-3, with TRBD2 as a possible D gene (5 bases). The V gene's germline CDR1 is LNHDA and CDR2 SQIVND (reference sequence). There are 13 residues in the CDR3. V lost 10 bases and J lost 6, with 17 bases in between. The CDR3 region has the DNA TGTGCCACCTCGGCGAGGGCCGGGGATACGCAGTATTTT. Protein: CATSARAGDTQYF. Full variable domain (rest looked up from reference TRBV19 and TRBJ2-3): DGGITQSPKYLFRKEGQNVTLSCEQNLNHDAMYWYRQDPGQGLRLIYYSQIVNDFQKGDIAEGYSVSREKKESFPLTVTSAQKNPTAFYLCATSARAGDTQYFGPGTRLTVL.

The chain uses TRBV5-5 and TRBJ2-1; D might be TRBD2 (5 bases). Per the germline V gene, CDR1 is SGHKS and CDR2 is YYEKEE (reference sequence). CDR3 size: 16 residues. Between the trimmed V and J ends, which lost 0 bases and 0 bases, there was a span of 10 bases. For the CDR3, the DNA is TGTGCCAGCAGCTTGGGGCTACTAGACTCCTACAATGAGCAGTTCTTC. Translating it yields CASSLGLLDSYNEQFF.

The chain has TRBV6-5 and TRBJ1-1, with D possibly TRBD1 on 5 matching bases. The CDR3 sequence is 15 residues long. Trimming left V 5 bases short and J 1 base short, with 14 bases between. Germline V CDR1 and CDR2: MNHEY, SVGAGI. The CDR3 DNA is TGTGCCAGCAGTCTCCGGGACGGATCGAACACTGAAGCTTTCTTT. Translation: CASSLRDGSNTEAFF.

The chain employs TRBV6-6 and TRBJ1-1; D possibly corresponds to TRBD1 (5 bases). CDR3 length equals 14 residues. The germline CDR1 and CDR2 sequences are MNHNY and SVGAGI (reference sequence). The V gene lost 6 bases and the J gene lost 4 bases, with 15 bases spanning the gap. The CDR3 loop is CASSSLTRGTEAFF. CDR3 sequence (DNA): TGTGCCAGCAGCAGCCTAACGAGGGGCACTGAAGCTTTCTTT.

The chain recombines TRBV4-1 with TRBJ1-1, with 9 bases matching TRBD1. Germline values: CDR1 MGHRA, CDR2 YSYEKL. The CDR3 is 19 residues long. Trimming at V came to 1 base and at J to 5 bases, leaving 17 bases not matched to a gene. This CDR3 reads CASSQALRGTGGDGTEAFF. In DNA form, the CDR3 reads TGCGCCAGCAGCCAAGCACTAAGGGGTACAGGGGGCGATGGAACTGAAGCTTTCTTT.

The CDR3 coding sequence is TGCGCCAGCAGCTCTGACCCGGACAGTACTGGCTATGGCTACACCTTC. This codes for CASSSDPDSTGYGYTF. This chain joins TRBV5-1 and TRBJ1-2; D might be TRBD1 (6 bases). The CDR3 is 16 residues long. The germline V and J ends were trimmed by 3 bases and 4 bases, with 19 bases remaining between them. CDR1 and CDR2 from the germline V gene are SGHRS and YFSETQ.

The gene calls are TRBV30 and TRBJ1-1; D remains ambiguous. There are 12 residues in the CDR3. Germline V CDR1 and CDR2: GTSNPN, SVGIG (reference sequence). V was trimmed by 5 bases and J by 1 base, leaving 8 bases between them. CDR3 in amino acids: CAWGRTNTEAFF. The DNA of the CDR3 is TGTGCCTGGGGACGGACGAACACTGAAGCTTTCTTT.

About this clone: The same CDR3 also results from other DNA sequences found in this sample. This rearrangement joins TRBV3-1 (or the pseudogene TRBV3-2) to TRBJ2-2; D gene ambiguous. The V and J ends lost 1 base and 1 base respectively, with 4 bases between them. CDR1 LGHDT and CDR2 YNNKEL come from the germline V gene (reference sequence). The CDR3 loop spans 14 amino acids. CDR3 region: CASSQGLNTGELFF. CDR3 in DNA: TGTGCCAGCAGCCAAGGGCTGAACACCGGGGAGCTGTTTTTT.

The chain joins TRBV7-6 to TRBJ1-2; perhaps TRBD1 as D (6 bases). CDR1 is SGHVS, CDR2 FNYEAQ, per germline. CDR3 length equals 14 residues. Trimming took 0 bases from V and 6 from J, leaving 11 bases between them. DNA of the CDR3: TGTGCCAGCAGCTTAGCGCAGGGGCTCGATGGCTACACCTTC. This gives the protein CASSLAQGLDGYTF.